These T cell receptor beta chains were read from a single sample in a study of OX40 agonist ivuxolimab in advanced cancers. Sequenced by immunoSEQ multiplex PCR; TCRdb stores in-frame clones only, minus some. The table lists 25,000 to 35,000 clones, about nine tenths of them singletons. Sequencing was performed on CD4+ or CD8+ T cells sorted from blood, taken in a trial of the OX40 agonist ivuxolimab. These receptors all stem from an adult with an advanced solid tumor such as melanoma, head and neck, liver or kidney cancer. CDR3s include the opening cysteine and the closing phenylalanine or tryptophan. The order of the fields is V gene, D gene, J gene, clone size, CDR3 protein, CDR3 DNA. The D gene is left open where the match is weak. A row's size may be missing; if present it is once, few, many or a size class.

>TRBV6-5|NA|TRBJ2-1|NA
CASSASSYNEQFF
TGTGCCAGCTCCGCCAGCTCCTACAATGAGCAGTTCTTC
>TRBV6-5|NA|TRBJ1-1|NA
CASSYSNQVTEAFF
TGTGCCAGCAGTTACTCGAATCAGGTAACTGAAGCTTTCTTT
>TRBV18|TRBD2|TRBJ2-1|once
CASSVIAGPAHEQFF
TGTGCCAGCTCAGTTATAGCGGGACCCGCCCATGAGCAGTTCTTC
>TRBV19|TRBD1|TRBJ1-1|NA
CASTHQGAATEAFF
TGTGCCAGTACCCATCAGGGGGCGGCCACTGAAGCTTTCTTT
>TRBV2|TRBD1|TRBJ1-5|NA
CASSESRDRVNQPQHF
TGTGCCAGCAGTGAGAGCCGGGACAGGGTTAATCAGCCCCAGCATTTT
>TRBV7-6|NA|TRBJ2-3|NA
CASSSATDTDTQYF
TGTGCCAGCAGCTCGGCGACGGACACAGATACGCAGTATTTT
>TRBV11-2|NA|TRBJ2-7|once
CASTSDSFDYEQYF
TGTGCCAGCACATCGGACAGTTTTGACTACGAGCAGTACTTC
>TRBV6-5|NA|TRBJ2-7|NA
CASSTPQGWEQYF
TGTGCCAGCAGCACCCCACAGGGCTGGGAGCAGTACTTC
>TRBV4-1|NA|TRBJ2-1|NA
CASSQGYGIYNEQFF
TGCGCCAGCAGCCAAGGGTACGGGATCTACAATGAGCAGTTCTTC
>TRBV7-6|NA|TRBJ1-1|few
CASSAHSDTEAFF
TGTGCCAGCAGCGCACACTCGGACACTGAAGCTTTCTTT
>TRBV6-1|NA|TRBJ2-7|NA
CASSEVIGGGWGEQYF
TGTGCCAGCAGTGAAGTAATTGGTGGAGGGTGGGGCGAGCAGTACTTC
>TRBV13|TRBD2|TRBJ2-7|NA
CASSLAAGAYEQYF
TGTGCCAGCAGCTTAGCGGCGGGAGCGTACGAGCAGTACTTC
>TRBV28|TRBD2|TRBJ2-5|NA
CASSLGLAGGETQYF
TGTGCCAGCAGTTTAGGACTAGCGGGAGGAGAGACCCAGTACTTC
>TRBV6-5|NA|TRBJ2-1|NA
CASSYPGLANEQFF
TGTGCCAGCAGTTACCCCGGCTTGGCGAATGAGCAGTTCTTC
>TRBV19|TRBD1|TRBJ1-6|NA
CASSTTGFSPLHF
TGTGCCAGTAGTACGACAGGGTTCTCACCCCTCCACTTT
>TRBV30|NA|TRBJ2-4|NA
CAWSHEGGTKNIQYF
TGTGCCTGGAGCCACGAGGGCGGGACGAAAAACATTCAGTACTTC
>TRBV2|NA|TRBJ1-4|NA
CASRSDSSINEKLFF
TGTGCCAGCAGGAGTGACAGTTCGATAAATGAAAAACTGTTTTTT
>TRBV9|NA|TRBJ2-3|NA
CASSVGGTDTQYF
TGTGCCAGCAGCGTAGGGGGGACAGATACGCAGTATTTT
>TRBV4-1|NA|TRBJ1-1|NA
CASSHGQMNTEAFF
TGCGCCAGCAGCCACGGACAGATGAACACTGAAGCTTTCTTT
>TRBV9|NA|TRBJ2-2|few
CASSVGTGELFF
TGTGCCAGCAGCGTAGGGACCGGGGAGCTGTTTTTT
>TRBV6-5|NA|TRBJ2-5|NA
CASRSSRKETQYF
TGTGCCAGCAGGTCCTCTAGAAAAGAGACCCAGTACTTC
>TRBV2|TRBD2|TRBJ2-1|NA
CASSEAGGRPYNEQFF
TGTGCCAGCAGTGAAGCTGGCGGGAGACCCTACAATGAGCAGTTCTTC
>TRBV5-6|NA|TRBJ2-4|NA
CASSLASSTGWVKNIQYF
TGTGCCAGCAGCTTGGCAAGCTCAACAGGGTGGGTCAAAAACATTCAGTACTTC
>TRBV10-2|TRBD2|TRBJ2-1|NA
CASSEARGSLAGVRRDEQFF
TGCGCCAGCAGTGAAGCTAGGGGGTCACTAGCGGGAGTTCGAAGGGATGAGCAGTTCTTC
>TRBV29-1|NA|TRBJ2-1|NA
CSVEWVPGRANEQFF
TGCAGCGTTGAATGGGTCCCGGGACGTGCTAATGAGCAGTTCTTC
>TRBV9|NA|TRBJ1-2|NA
CASSVGAGSNYGYTF
TGTGCCAGCAGCGTAGGGGCAGGGAGTAACTATGGCTACACCTTC
>TRBV19|NA|TRBJ1-1|few
CASSIWVGGTEAFF
TGTGCCAGTAGTATATGGGTTGGAGGGACTGAAGCTTTCTTT
>TRBV7-9|TRBD1|TRBJ2-7|NA
CASSMTGDYEQYF
TGTGCCAGCAGCATGACAGGGGATTACGAGCAGTACTTC
>TRBV4-1|NA|TRBJ1-6|NA
CASSQDPGANSPLHF
TGCGCCAGCAGCCAAGATCCGGGGGCAAATTCACCCCTCCACTTT
>TRBV15|NA|TRBJ1-5|NA
CATSPAGNLQPQHF
TGTGCCACCAGCCCGGCAGGAAACCTTCAGCCCCAGCATTTT
>TRBV7-6|TRBD1|TRBJ2-7|NA
CASSTGTAPYEQYF
TGTGCCAGCAGTACCGGGACAGCCCCCTACGAGCAGTACTTC
>TRBV27|NA|TRBJ2-1|NA
CASSRHRASYNEQFF
TGTGCCAGCAGCCGCCACAGGGCATCCTACAATGAGCAGTTCTTC
>TRBV2|TRBD1|TRBJ1-4|NA
CASRQGASRAEKLFF
TGTGCCAGCCGACAGGGGGCCTCCAGGGCTGAAAAACTGTTTTTT
>TRBV7-6|NA|TRBJ2-7|NA
CASRGEGEAYEQYF
TGTGCCAGCAGGGGAGAGGGGGAGGCCTACGAGCAGTACTTC
>TRBV5-1|TRBD1|TRBJ1-2|NA
CASSPQGTGGFGYTF
TGCGCCAGCAGCCCCCAAGGGACAGGGGGCTTTGGCTACACCTTC
>TRBV9|NA|TRBJ1-5|NA
CASSVAGDPYQPQHF
TGTGCCAGCAGCGTAGCTGGGGATCCCTATCAGCCCCAGCATTTT